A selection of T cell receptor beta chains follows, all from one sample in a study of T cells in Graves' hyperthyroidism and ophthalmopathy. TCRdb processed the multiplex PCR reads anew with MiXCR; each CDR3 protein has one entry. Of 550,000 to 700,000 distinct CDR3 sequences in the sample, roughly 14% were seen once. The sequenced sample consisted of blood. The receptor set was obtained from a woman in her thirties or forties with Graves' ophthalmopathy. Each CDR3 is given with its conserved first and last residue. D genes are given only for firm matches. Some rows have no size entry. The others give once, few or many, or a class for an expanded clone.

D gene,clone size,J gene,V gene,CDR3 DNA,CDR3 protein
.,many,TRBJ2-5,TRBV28,TGTGCCAGCAGTTTCGGGGGTTACGAGACCCAGTACTTC,CASSFGGYETQYF
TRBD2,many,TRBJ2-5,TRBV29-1,TGCAGCGTTGTGGGGGTCCTCTCCGGGACTAGCGGGAGTTGGGAGACCCAGTACTTC,CSVVGVLSGTSGSWETQYF
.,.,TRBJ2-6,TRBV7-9,TGTGCCAGCAGCTACGGGCTCTCTGGGGCCAACGTCCTGACTTTC,CASSYGLSGANVLTF
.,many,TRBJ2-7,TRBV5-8,TGTGCCAGCAGCTTGTGGCACGGAGGGGTCGGCGAGCAGTACTTC,CASSLWHGGVGEQYF
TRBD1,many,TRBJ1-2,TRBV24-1,TGTGCCACCAGTGACCCCGGACAGGAAACCTATGGCTACACCTTC,CATSDPGQETYGYTF
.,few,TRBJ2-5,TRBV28,TGTGCCAGCAGTTTACTCGATACAGGTCCTCAAGAGACCCAGTACTTC,CASSLLDTGPQETQYF
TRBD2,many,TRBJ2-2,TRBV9,TGTGCCAGCAGCGTTCGTCCTTATGGTAGCGGGGGAACCGGGGAGCTGTTTTTT,CASSVRPYGSGGTGELFF
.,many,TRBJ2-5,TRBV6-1,TGTGCCAGCAGTGAAGGAAACTCCATTCAAGAGACCCAGTACTTC,CASSEGNSIQETQYF
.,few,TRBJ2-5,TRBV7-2,TGTGCCAGCAGCTCCAGTTGGATGGCCCAAGAGACCCAGTACTTC,CASSSSWMAQETQYF
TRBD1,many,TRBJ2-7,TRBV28,TGTGCCAGCAGTCCCGACAGGGGAGGTCCATACGAGCAGTACTTC,CASSPDRGGPYEQYF
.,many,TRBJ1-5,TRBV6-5,TGTGCCAGCGGTTACAGGGAAAATCAGCCCCAGCATTTT,CASGYRENQPQHF
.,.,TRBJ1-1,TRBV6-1,TGTGCCAGCAGCCCGACAGGCTGGAACACTGAAGCTTTCTTT,CASSPTGWNTEAFF
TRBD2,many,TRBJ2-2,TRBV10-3,TGTGCCATCAGTACAGCGGGAGGTGACGTCGCCGGGGAGCTGTTTTTT,CAISTAGGDVAGELFF
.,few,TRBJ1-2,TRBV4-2,TGTGCCAGCAGCCAAGAAAAACGAGGGTTGTATGGCTACACCTTC,CASSQEKRGLYGYTF
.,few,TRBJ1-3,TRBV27,TGTGCCAGCAGTTTATCGACCTCTGGAAACACCATATATTTT,CASSLSTSGNTIYF
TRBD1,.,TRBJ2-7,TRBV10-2,TGCGCCAGCAGCACCGGGACAGGAAGCGACTACGAGCAGTACTTC,CASSTGTGSDYEQYF
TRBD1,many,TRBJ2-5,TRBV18,TGTGCCAGCTCACCACTGGACAGGGGAGAGACCCAGTACTTC,CASSPLDRGETQYF
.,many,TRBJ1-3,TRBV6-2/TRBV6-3,TGTGCCAGCAGTCCAGGAGGGAATGGAAACACCATATATTTT,CASSPGGNGNTIYF
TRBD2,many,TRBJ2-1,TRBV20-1,TGCAGTGCTCCTCGAGGACTAGCGGGGAGCGATGAGCAGTTCTTC,CSAPRGLAGSDEQFF
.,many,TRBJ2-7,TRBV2,TGTGCCAGCAGTGAAGCGCTTGGCCCCTTGAAGAGCTTC,CASSEALGPLKSF
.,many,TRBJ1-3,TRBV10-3,TGTGCCATCAGTGAGGGAGTGAACTCTGGAAACACCATATATTTT,CAISEGVNSGNTIYF
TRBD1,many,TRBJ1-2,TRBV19,TGTGCCAGTAGTTCGCGGACAGGAACCCCTGGCTTTAGGAATGGCTACACCTTC,CASSSRTGTPGFRNGYTF
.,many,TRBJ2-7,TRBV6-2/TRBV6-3,TGTGCCAGCAGTTCCCCCCCTGGTTGGGAGCAGTACTTC,CASSSPPGWEQYF
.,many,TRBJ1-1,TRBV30,TGTGCCTGGACCGCCCAGATTGGGGAAGCTTTCTTT,CAWTAQIGEAFF
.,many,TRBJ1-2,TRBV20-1,TGCAGTGCTCATCACCAGGGGATAGATGGCTACACCTTC,CSAHHQGIDGYTF
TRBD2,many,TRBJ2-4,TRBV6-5,TGTGCCAGCAGTTACTCGGGCCTAGCGGGAATCAAAAACATTCAGTACTTC,CASSYSGLAGIKNIQYF
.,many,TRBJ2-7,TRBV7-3,TGTGCCAGCAGCTTAACCCTCGCGGGATGGAGGGGCTGTTGCGAGCAGTACTTC,CASSLTLAGWRGCCEQYF
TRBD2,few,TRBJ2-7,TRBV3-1,TGTGCCAGCAGCCATGGACTAGCGGCCTACGAGCAGTACTTC,CASSHGLAAYEQYF
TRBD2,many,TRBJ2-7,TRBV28,TGTGCCGCCCAGGGACTAGCTATCCTTGGCGAGCAGTACTTC,CAAQGLAILGEQYF
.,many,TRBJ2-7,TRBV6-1,TGTGCCAGCAGTGAATTATGGCGGCCTCCGGGGGAGCAGTACTTC,CASSELWRPPGEQYF
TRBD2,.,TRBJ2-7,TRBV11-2,TGTGCCAGCAGCCGAAGCGGACTAGCGTCACAGTACGAGCAGTACTTC,CASSRSGLASQYEQYF
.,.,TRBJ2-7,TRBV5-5,TGTGCCAGCAGCTTGGAAGGAGACTACGAGCAGTACTTC,CASSLEGDYEQYF
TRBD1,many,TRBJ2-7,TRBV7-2,TGTGCCAGCAGCCTGGACAGGGAAGGCGAGCAGTACTTC,CASSLDREGEQYF
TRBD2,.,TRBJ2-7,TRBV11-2,TGTGCCAGCAGCTTAGTACAGGCTAGCGGGACCTACGAGCAGTACTTC,CASSLVQASGTYEQYF
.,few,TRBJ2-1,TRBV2,TGTGCCAGCAGTGATTTGGGCGGGACTTACAATGAGCAGTTCTTC,CASSDLGGTYNEQFF
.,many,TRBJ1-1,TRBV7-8,TGTGCCAGCAGCTACCCCATGAACACTGAAGCTTTCTTT,CASSYPMNTEAFF
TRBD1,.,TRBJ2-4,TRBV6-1,TGTGCCAGTCACCTCACAGGGGTTGCAAACATTCAGTACTTC,CASHLTGVANIQYF
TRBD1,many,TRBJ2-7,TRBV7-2,TGTGCCAGCAGCACCACCGGGACAGGGACCTACGAGCAGTACTTC,CASSTTGTGTYEQYF
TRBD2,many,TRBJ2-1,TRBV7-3,TGTGCCAGCAGCTTACTCGGCGGGAGACCCAATGAGCAGTTCTTC,CASSLLGGRPNEQFF
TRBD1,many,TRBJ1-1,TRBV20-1,TGCAGTGCTAGACAGACAGGGGGCCGGCCTGAAGCTTTCTTT,CSARQTGGRPEAFF